The clone carrying this T cell receptor (beta chain) was counted between two and nine times. TCRdb processed the 5' RACE reads anew with MiXCR; each CDR3 protein has one entry. The data show about 46,000 distinct CDR3 sequences, 28% seen once. CDR1 is LNHNV, CDR2 YYDKDF, per germline (reference sequence). The CDR3 sequence is 16 residues long. Trimming stripped 1 base from V and 2 bases from J, with 14 bases between. Sequenced input: naive CD4+ T cells sorted from blood. Subset here: naive CD4+ T cells, CD4+CD45RA+CD25-. This chain links TRBV15 with TRBJ1-2; a possible D gene is TRBD1 (6 bases). The receptor's source is a female donor with breast cancer. The CDR3 region has the DNA TGTGCCACCAGCAGAGGAAACAGGGCAGAAAACTATGGCTACACCTTC. The encoded protein is CATSRGNRAENYGYTF.